Following are 18 T cell receptor beta chains from one sample sequenced in a study of immune cell composition in non-small cell lung cancer. Using immunoSEQ multiplex PCR, the repertoire was profiled, and TCRdb retains in-frame clones only, with some absent. The data contain about 8,000 clones, just under 70% of them seen just once; the ten biggest clones take up 8.2%. Sequencing used lung tumor tissue. The receptors shown here come from a human donor with non-small cell lung cancer.

This clone showed up just a few times. The chain uses TRBV5-6 and TRBJ1-6; D is possibly TRBD1 (6 bases). V was shortened by 3 bases and J by 9 bases, with 16 bases between the two germline ends. CDR3 length: 15 amino acids. Germline loops: CDR1 SGHDT, CDR2 YYEEEE. The CDR3 sequence is CASSSSGVYGSPLHF. The DNA of the CDR3 is TGTGCCAGCAGCTCCTCAGGGGTCTATGGTTCACCCCTCCACTTT.

This clone has only a few counts. The chain joins TRBV29-1 to TRBJ1-1; 7 bases are shared with TRBD1. J gave up 5 bases and V 3 bases, and 3 bases lay outside the gene matches. Germline loops: CDR1 SQVTM, CDR2 ANQGSEA. This CDR3 contains 12 residues. DNA for the CDR3: TGCAGCGTTGACAGGGGGGCAACTGAAGCTTTCTTT. This codes for CSVDRGATEAFF.

The J gene is TRBJ1-6, the V gene TRBV28; 10 positions agree with TRBD1. V gave up 6 bases and J gave up 10 bases; unmatched junction bases: 3. The germline CDR1 and CDR2 sequences are MDHEN and SYDVKM. This CDR3 comprises 13 residues. The CDR3 loop is CASRTGGLSPLHF. CDR3 bases: TGTGCCAGCAGGACAGGGGGCTTATCACCCCTCCACTTT.

The chain carries TRBV18 and TRBJ1-4; 7 bases fit TRBD1. This CDR3 has 15 amino acids. V lost 1 base and J lost 5; bases outside the gene matches: 4. Germline V CDR1 and CDR2: KGHSH, LQKENI. In nucleotides, the CDR3 is TGTGCCAGCTCACCACGGGACAGCTTCAATGAAAAACTGTTTTTT. It codes for CASSPRDSFNEKLFF.

This chain uses TRBV5-1 with TRBJ2-6; TRBD2 matches at 14 bases. Germline assignment: CDR1 SGHRS and CDR2 YFSETQ. V shed 0 bases and J 0 bases; nucleotides not matched to a gene: 2. This CDR3 region has 19 residues. CDR3: CASSLDGLAGGSGANVLTF. The CDR3 DNA reads TGCGCCAGCAGCTTGGATGGACTAGCGGGAGGCTCTGGGGCCAACGTCCTGACTTTC.

This clone was found a few times. V gene TRBV6-6 combines with J gene TRBJ2-2; TRBD1 agrees at 10 bases. The J segment lost 6 bases and the V segment lost 5 bases, leaving 6 bases of the junction unmatched. This CDR3 contains 15 residues. Looked up from germline, CDR1 is MNHNY and CDR2 is SVGAGI (reference sequence). The CDR3: CASSRTGGDSGELFF. The CDR3 nucleotides are TGTGCCAGCAGTAGGACAGGGGGGGACTCCGGGGAGCTGTTTTTT.

V and J are TRBV6-6 and TRBJ2-2, with 7 nucleotides matching TRBD1. The CDR3 is 13 amino acids. From germline, CDR1 is MNHNY and CDR2 SVGAGI (reference sequence). V shed 6 bases, J shed 5 bases, and the junction held 3 bases outside the gene matches. CDR3 residues: CASRPQGTGELFF. The DNA for the CDR3 is TGTGCCAGCAGACCACAGGGGACCGGGGAGCTGTTTTTT.

The chain combines TRBV18 with TRBJ2-4; 9 positions match TRBD1. CDR1 is KGHSH and CDR2 is LQKENI in the germline V gene. The junction had 11 bases not matched to a gene; V was cut back by 5 bases and J by 6 bases. The CDR3 is 16 residues long. The CDR3 DNA is TGTGCCAGCTCAGCACTTGGACCGGGACAGGGAAACATTCAGTACTTC. As protein: CASSALGPGQGNIQYF.

The rearrangement links TRBV2 to TRBJ2-5, with 7 nucleotides matching TRBD2. CDR1 is SNHLY, CDR2 FYNNEI, per germline. J was trimmed by 0 bases and V by 7 bases; bases with no gene match: 5. The CDR3 covers 14 residues. This CDR3 reads CASIPGGDQETQYF. Written as DNA, the CDR3 is TGTGCCAGCATCCCTGGGGGGGACCAAGAGACCCAGTACTTC.

This chain joins TRBV6-1 and TRBJ2-1; 9 bases line up with TRBD1. This CDR3 contains 15 residues. Germline-derived CDR1 and CDR2 are MNHNS and SASEGT. Losses at the gene ends were 2 bases for V and 7 bases for J; bases not matched to a gene: 6. The DNA for the CDR3 is TGTGCCAGCAGTGAACCACCGGGACAGGGAAATGAGCAGTTCTTC. This sequence encodes CASSEPPGQGNEQFF.

A single count supports this clone. This rearrangement joins TRBV20-1 to TRBJ2-5; D gene uncertain. Germline CDR1 and CDR2: DFQATT and SNEGSKA (reference sequence). This CDR3 spans 11 amino acids. The V end lost 3 bases, the J end lost 2 bases, and 4 bases lay between the germline ends. This CDR3 reads CSASSQETQYF. CDR3 DNA: TGCAGTGCTAGCTCGCAAGAGACCCAGTACTTC.

The chain is built from TRBV29-1 and TRBJ2-3, with a weak D call TRBD2 (5 bases). Germline V gene lookup returns CDR1 SQVTM and CDR2 ANQGSEA. There are 13 residues in the CDR3. V dropped 6 bases and J dropped 5 bases, with 15 bases sitting between them. The CDR3 coding sequence is TGCAGCGTCCCGGGGTTGGCACAAGATACGCAGTATTTT. Translated: CSVPGLAQDTQYF.

This chain joins TRBV30 and TRBJ2-7, with 8 bases identical to TRBD1. V dropped 4 bases and J dropped 4; count of bases not matched to a gene: 9. Per the germline V gene, CDR1 is GTSNPN and CDR2 is SVGIG (reference sequence). The CDR3 contains 14 residues. The CDR3 DNA reads as TGTGCCTGGAACAAAGACAGGGGTCGGTACGAGCAGTACTTC. Protein product: CAWNKDRGRYEQYF.

This chain links TRBV28 with TRBJ2-7; perhaps TRBD1 as D (5 bases). The CDR3 extends over 15 amino acids. Germline CDR1 reads MDHEN; CDR2 reads SYDVKM. V lost 3 bases and J 2 bases, leaving 14 bases between the germline ends. CDR3 bases: TGTGCCAGCAGTTTTCGCGCCAGGGTGCCCTACGAGCAGTACTTC. Protein product: CASSFRARVPYEQYF.

This chain joins TRBV30 and TRBJ1-2; D perhaps matches TRBD1 (5 bases). Germline CDR1 GTSNPN, CDR2 SVGIG (reference sequence). This CDR3 is 11 amino acids long. DNA of the CDR3: TGTGCGTGGGGGTTAGGAGATGGCTACACCTTC. It translates to CAWGLGDGYTF.

The chain is built from TRBV9 and TRBJ1-6; tentative D call: TRBD1 (6 bases). This CDR3 contains 14 residues. Germline V gives CDR1 SGDLS, CDR2 YYNGEE. Trimming took 3 bases from V and 6 from J, leaving 10 bases between them. The CDR3 nucleotides are TGTGCCAGCAGCGAAGGGACACTTAATTCACCCCTCCACTTT. The encoded protein is CASSEGTLNSPLHF.

V is TRBV4-2 and J is TRBJ1-2; 7 bases are shared with TRBD1. The CDR3 contains 14 residues. Germline V lookup: CDR1 LGHNA, CDR2 YNFKEQ. Trimming took 1 base from V and 5 from J; bases not matched to a gene: 4. The CDR3 is CASSQGQGQYGYTF. The CDR3 DNA reads as TGTGCCAGCAGCCAAGGACAGGGACAATATGGCTACACCTTC.

The chain carries TRBV30 and TRBJ1-4, with TRBD1 matching over 7 bases. Trimming at V came to 0 bases and at J to 2 bases, leaving 12 bases not matched to a gene. CDR3 size: 18 residues. Germline loops: CDR1 GTSNPN, CDR2 SVGIG (reference sequence). The CDR3 coding sequence is TGTGCCTGGAGTGTAAGGGACAGACAAAGTTGGACTAATGAAAAACTGTTTTTT. Protein: CAWSVRDRQSWTNEKLFF.